What follows are 5 T cell receptor beta chains derived from one specimen sequenced in a study of blood T cells in healthy people across ages (dated by TCRdb to between 2014 and 2017). Receptor amplification or capture employed 5' RACE. The sample was run on an Illumina HiSeq 2500. A second PCR of about 7 to 12 cycles was performed with a sample-barcoded 5' primer and a J-beta primer mix. TCRdb applied fastp at Q25 and MiXCR to the public reads, then kept only in-frame beta chains. Rows with a matching CDR3 protein are joined into one entry that keeps the most common DNA and genes. For this sample there are about 720,000 distinct CDR3 sequences; around a fifth appear just once. The top ten clonotypes cover 22% of the sample. The sequenced sample was blood. The receptors originated from a man between 65 and 85 years old in good health.

The gene calls are TRBV7-2 and TRBJ2-1, with 8 bases fitting TRBD1. The CDR3 has 15 amino acids. V lost 5 bases and J lost 0; bases outside the gene matches: 3. Germline V lookup: CDR1 SGHTA, CDR2 FQGNSA. CDR3 sequence: CASSQGQASYNEQFF. In nucleotides, the CDR3 is TGTGCCAGCAGCCAGGGACAGGCCTCCTACAATGAGCAGTTCTTC.

This chain uses TRBV6-5 with TRBJ1-5, with 8 nucleotides matching TRBD1. Trimming cost V 5 bases and J 1 base; bases outside gene matches: 4. Per germline, CDR1 MNHEY and CDR2 SVGAGI. This CDR3 spans 15 amino acids. This CDR3 is CASSPDRESNQPQHF. DNA for the CDR3: TGTGCCAGCAGTCCGGACAGGGAAAGCAATCAGCCCCAGCATTTT.

Note on this clonotype: The junction departs from germline at one end; a sequencing error may be responsible. The CDR3 loop reads CGVEPRTGGVTEAFF. In DNA form, the CDR3 reads TGCGGCGTTGAACCCCGGACAGGGGGCGTGACTGAAGCTTTCTTT. The rearrangement joins TRBV29-1 to TRBJ1-1, with TRBD1 matching 11 bases. The V gene's germline CDR1 is SQVTM and CDR2 ANQGSEA. The CDR3 extends over 15 amino acids.

This clonotype was detected ten times or more. CDR3: CASSLGHGDEQYF. The DNA for the CDR3 is TGTGCCAGCAGCTTAGGTCACGGGGACGAGCAGTACTTC. This rearrangement joins TRBV7-2 to TRBJ2-7; D may be TRBD2 (5 bases). The V gene's germline CDR1 is SGHTA and CDR2 FQGNSA. V was pared by 1 base and J by 5 bases, with 9 bases between. The CDR3 is made up of 13 amino acids.

V usage is TRBV5-1 and J usage is TRBJ1-2; D is unclear. This CDR3 has 12 amino acids. Germline lookup yields CDR1 SGHRS and CDR2 YFSETQ. Trimming cost V 5 bases and J 7 bases, with 12 bases left between them. The CDR3 DNA sequence: TGCGCCAGCAGGGGAGGACCGGGTGGCTACACCTTC. Its translation is CASRGGPGGYTF. Full variable domain (outside the CDR3, taken from reference TRBV5-1 and TRBJ1-2): KAGVTQTPRYLIKTRGQQVTLSCSPISGHRSVSWYQQTPGQGLQFLFEYFSETQRNKGNFPGRFSGRQFSNSRSEMNVSTLELGDSALYLCASRGGPGGYTFGSGTRLTVV.